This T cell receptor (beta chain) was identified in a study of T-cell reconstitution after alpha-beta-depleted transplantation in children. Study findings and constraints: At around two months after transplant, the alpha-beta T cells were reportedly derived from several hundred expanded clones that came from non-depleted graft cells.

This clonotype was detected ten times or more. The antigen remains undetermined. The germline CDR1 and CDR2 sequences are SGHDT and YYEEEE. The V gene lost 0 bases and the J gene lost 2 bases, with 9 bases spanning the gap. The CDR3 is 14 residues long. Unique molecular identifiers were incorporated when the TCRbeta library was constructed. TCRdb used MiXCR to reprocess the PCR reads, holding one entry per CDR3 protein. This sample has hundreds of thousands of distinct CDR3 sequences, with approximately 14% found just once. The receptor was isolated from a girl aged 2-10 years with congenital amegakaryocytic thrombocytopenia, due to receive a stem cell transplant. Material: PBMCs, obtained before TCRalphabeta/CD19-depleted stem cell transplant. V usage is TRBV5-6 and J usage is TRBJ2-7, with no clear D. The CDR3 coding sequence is TGTGCCAGCAGCTTGGCCCGGAGAACCTACGAGCAGTACTTC. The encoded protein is CASSLARRTYEQYF.